This TCR beta chain was recorded in a study of blood T cells in healthy people across ages. For the second PCR, which ran for about 7 to 12 cycles, a sample-barcoded 5' primer and a J-beta primer mix were used. Every individual sample yielded 3 million or more paired-end reads (each containing CDR3). TCRdb re-derived calls from the 5' RACE reads in MiXCR, one entry per CDR3 protein. The sample gives fewer than 900,000 distinct CDR3 sequences, around 34% of which show up once; about an eighth is in the top ten. This CDR3 is 13 amino acids long. V was trimmed by 6 bases and J by 9 bases, leaving 17 bases between them. The germline CDR1 and CDR2 sequences are MRHNA and SNTAGT.

The sequence was obtained from a man in his late teens or twenties in good health. The rearrangement uses TRBV6-4 and TRBJ2-5; weak D call: TRBD1 (5 bases). Sample: blood. The CDR3 region has the DNA TGTGCCAGCAGCACAGGCCCTGGGTTGGCCCAGTACTTC. It yields the protein CASSTGPGLAQYF.